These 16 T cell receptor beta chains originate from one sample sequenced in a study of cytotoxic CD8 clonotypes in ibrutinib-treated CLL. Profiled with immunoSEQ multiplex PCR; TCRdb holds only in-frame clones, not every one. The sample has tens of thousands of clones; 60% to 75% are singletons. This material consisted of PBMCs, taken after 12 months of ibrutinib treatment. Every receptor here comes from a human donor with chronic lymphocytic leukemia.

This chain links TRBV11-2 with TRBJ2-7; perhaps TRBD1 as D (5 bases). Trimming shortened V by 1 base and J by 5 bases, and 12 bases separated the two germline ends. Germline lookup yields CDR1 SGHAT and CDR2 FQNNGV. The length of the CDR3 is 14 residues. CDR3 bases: TGTGCCAGCAGCTTAGTAGGGCAGGGCCACGAGCAGTACTTC. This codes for CASSLVGQGHEQYF.

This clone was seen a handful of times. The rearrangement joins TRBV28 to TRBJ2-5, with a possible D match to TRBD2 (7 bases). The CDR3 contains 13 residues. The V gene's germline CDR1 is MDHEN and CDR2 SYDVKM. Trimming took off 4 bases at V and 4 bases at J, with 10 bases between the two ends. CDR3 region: CASSSAGAETQYF. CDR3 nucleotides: TGTGCCAGCAGTTCTGCGGGGGCAGAGACCCAGTACTTC.

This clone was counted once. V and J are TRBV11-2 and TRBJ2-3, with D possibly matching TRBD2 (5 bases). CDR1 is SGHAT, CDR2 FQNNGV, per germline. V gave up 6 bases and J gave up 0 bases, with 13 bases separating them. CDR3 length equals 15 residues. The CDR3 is CASRALGASTDTQYF. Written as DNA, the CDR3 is TGTGCCAGCAGGGCATTGGGAGCTAGCACAGATACGCAGTATTTT.

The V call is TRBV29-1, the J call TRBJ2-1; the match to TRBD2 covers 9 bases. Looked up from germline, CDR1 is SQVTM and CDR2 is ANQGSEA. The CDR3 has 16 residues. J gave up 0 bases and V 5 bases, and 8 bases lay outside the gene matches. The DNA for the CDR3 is TGCAGCGTTCGGCTAGCGGGGCGCGGCTCCTACAATGAGCAGTTCTTC. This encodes CSVRLAGRGSYNEQFF.

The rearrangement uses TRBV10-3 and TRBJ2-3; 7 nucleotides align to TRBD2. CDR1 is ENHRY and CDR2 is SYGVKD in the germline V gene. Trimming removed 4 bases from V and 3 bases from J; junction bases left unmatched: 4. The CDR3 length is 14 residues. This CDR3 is CAISGSSGTDTQYF. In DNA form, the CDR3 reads TGTGCCATCAGTGGGAGTAGCGGGACAGATACGCAGTATTTT.

The CDR3 nucleotides are TGTGCCAGTAGTATCCGCGGGGACAGGGTCCACGAGCAGTACTTC. Translation gives CASSIRGDRVHEQYF. The rearrangement links TRBV19 to TRBJ2-7; 9 bases agree with TRBD1. The V gene's germline CDR1 is LNHDA and CDR2 SQIVND (reference sequence). The CDR3 spans 15 residues. The junction had 8 bases not matched to a gene; V was cut back by 3 bases and J by 5 bases.

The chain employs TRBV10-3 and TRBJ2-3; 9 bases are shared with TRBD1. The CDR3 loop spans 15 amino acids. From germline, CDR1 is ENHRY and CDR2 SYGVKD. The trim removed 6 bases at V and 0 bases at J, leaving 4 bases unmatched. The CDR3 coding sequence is TGTGCCATCAGGGGTGGGACAGGGAGCACAGATACGCAGTATTTT. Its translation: CAIRGGTGSTDTQYF.

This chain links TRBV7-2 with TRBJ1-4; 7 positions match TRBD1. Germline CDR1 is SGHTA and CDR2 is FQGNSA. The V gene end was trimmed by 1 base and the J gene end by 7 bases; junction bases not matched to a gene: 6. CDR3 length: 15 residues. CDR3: CASSLVDRVAEKLFF. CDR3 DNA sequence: TGTGCCAGCAGCTTAGTAGACAGGGTGGCTGAAAAACTGTTTTTT.

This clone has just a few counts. The CDR3 loop is CSANRDEQFF. The CDR3 DNA reads as TGCAGTGCTAACAGGGATGAGCAGTTCTTC. The chain has TRBV20-1 and TRBJ2-1, with D possibly being TRBD1 (6 bases). CDR3 size: 10 residues. V lost 4 bases and J lost 8, with 6 bases in between. CDR1 and CDR2 (germline): DFQATT, SNEGSKA (reference sequence).

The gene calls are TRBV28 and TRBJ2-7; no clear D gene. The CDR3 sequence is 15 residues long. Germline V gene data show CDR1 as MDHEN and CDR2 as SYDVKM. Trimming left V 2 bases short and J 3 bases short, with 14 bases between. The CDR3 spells CASSLQARMDYEQYF. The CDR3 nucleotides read TGTGCCAGCAGTTTACAGGCTAGAATGGACTACGAGCAGTACTTC.

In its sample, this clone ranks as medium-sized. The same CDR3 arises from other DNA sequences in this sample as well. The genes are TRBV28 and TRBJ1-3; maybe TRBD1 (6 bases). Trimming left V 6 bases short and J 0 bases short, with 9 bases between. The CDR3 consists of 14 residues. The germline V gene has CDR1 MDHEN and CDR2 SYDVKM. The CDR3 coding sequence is TGTGCCAGCAGCCCGACAGGCTCTGGAAACACCATATATTTT. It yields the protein CASSPTGSGNTIYF.

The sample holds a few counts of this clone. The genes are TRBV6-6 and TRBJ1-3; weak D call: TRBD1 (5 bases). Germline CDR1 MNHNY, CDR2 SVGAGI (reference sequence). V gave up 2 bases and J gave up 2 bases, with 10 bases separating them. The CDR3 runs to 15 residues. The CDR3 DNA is TGTGCCAGCAGTTACGATCAGGGTGCTGGAAACACCATATATTTT. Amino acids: CASSYDQGAGNTIYF.

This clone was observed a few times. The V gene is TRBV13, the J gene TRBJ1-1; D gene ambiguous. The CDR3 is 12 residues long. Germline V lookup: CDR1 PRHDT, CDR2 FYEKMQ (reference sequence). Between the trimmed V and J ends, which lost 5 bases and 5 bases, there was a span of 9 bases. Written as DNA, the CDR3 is TGTGCCAGCAGCCCCCGATTTACTGAAGCTTTCTTT. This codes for CASSPRFTEAFF.

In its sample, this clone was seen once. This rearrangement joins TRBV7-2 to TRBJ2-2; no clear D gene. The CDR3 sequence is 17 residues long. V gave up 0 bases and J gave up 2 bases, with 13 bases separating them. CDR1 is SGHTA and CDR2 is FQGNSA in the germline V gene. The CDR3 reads CASSLADRVVNTGELFF. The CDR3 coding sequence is TGTGCCAGCAGCTTAGCGGACCGGGTCGTAAACACCGGGGAGCTGTTTTTT.

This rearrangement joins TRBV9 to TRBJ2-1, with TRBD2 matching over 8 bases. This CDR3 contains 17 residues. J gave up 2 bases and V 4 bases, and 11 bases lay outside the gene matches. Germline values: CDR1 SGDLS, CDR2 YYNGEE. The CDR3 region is CASSPRREGGPYNEQFF. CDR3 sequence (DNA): TGTGCCAGCAGCCCCCGCCGGGAGGGAGGTCCCTACAATGAGCAGTTCTTC.

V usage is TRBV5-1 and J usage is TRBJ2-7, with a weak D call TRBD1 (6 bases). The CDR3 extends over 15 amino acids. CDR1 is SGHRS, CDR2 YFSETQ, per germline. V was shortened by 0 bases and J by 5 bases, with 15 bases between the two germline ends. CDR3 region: CASSLGTVVGDEQYF. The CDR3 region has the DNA TGCGCCAGCAGCTTGGGGACAGTTGTTGGGGACGAGCAGTACTTC.